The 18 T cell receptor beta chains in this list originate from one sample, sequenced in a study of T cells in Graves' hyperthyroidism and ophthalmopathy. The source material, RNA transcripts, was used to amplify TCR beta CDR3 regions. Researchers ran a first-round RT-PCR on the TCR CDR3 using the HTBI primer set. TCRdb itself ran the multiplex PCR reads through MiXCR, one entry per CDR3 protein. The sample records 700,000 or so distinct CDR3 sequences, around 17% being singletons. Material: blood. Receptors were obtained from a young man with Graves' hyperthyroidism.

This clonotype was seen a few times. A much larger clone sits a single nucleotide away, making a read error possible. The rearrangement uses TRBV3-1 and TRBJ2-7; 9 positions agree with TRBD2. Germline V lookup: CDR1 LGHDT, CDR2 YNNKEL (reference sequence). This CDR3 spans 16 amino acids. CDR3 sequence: CTSSQRPWSGRYEQYF. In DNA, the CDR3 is TGTACCAGCAGCCAACGGCCTTGGAGCGGGAGGTACGAGCAGTACTTC.

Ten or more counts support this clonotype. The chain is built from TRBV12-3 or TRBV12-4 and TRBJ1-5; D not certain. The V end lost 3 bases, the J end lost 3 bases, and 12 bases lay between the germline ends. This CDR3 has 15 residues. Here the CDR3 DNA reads TGTGCCAGCAGTTTTGACTATACTCTCAATCAGCCCCAGCATTTT. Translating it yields CASSFDYTLNQPQHF.

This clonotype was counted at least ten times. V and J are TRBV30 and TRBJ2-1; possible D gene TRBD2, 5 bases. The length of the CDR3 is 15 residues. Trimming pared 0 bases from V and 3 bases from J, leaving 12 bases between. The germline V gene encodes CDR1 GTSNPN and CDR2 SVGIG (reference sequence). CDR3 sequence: CAWSVRGQYYNEQFF. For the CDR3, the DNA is TGTGCCTGGAGTGTACGAGGGCAGTACTACAATGAGCAGTTCTTC. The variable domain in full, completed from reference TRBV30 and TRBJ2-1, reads SQTIHQWPATLVQPVGSPLSLECTVEGTSNPNLYWYRQAAGRGLQLLFYSVGIGQISSEVPQNLSASRPQDRQFILSSKKLLLSDSGFYLCAWSVRGQYYNEQFFGPGTRLTVL.

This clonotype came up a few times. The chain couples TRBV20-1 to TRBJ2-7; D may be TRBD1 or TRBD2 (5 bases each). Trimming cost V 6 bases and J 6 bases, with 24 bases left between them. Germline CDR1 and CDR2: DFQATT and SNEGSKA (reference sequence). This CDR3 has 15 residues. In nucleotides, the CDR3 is TGCAGTGCGCCCGATGGGTCCAGTACGGGGCGCGAGCAGTACTTC. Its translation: CSAPDGSSTGREQYF.

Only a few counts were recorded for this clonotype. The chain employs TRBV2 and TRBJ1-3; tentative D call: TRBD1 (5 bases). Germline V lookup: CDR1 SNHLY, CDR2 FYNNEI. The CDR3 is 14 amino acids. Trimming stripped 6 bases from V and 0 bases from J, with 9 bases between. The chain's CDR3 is CASRGRLSGNTIYF. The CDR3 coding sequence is TGTGCCAGCAGGGGACGGCTCTCTGGAAACACCATATATTTT.

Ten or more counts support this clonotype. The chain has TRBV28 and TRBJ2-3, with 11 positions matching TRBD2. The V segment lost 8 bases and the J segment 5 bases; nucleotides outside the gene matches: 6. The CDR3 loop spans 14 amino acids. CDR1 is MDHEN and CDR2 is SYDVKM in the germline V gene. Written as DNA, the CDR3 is TGTGCCAGCGGAAGAGGACTAGCGGGAGATACGCAGTATTTT. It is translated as CASGRGLAGDTQYF.

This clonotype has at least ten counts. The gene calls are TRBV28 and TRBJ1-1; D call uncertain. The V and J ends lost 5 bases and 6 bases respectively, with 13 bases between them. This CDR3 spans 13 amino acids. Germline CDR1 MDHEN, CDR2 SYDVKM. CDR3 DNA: TGTGCCAGCAGTACAGCCCTGAGGGCTGAAGCTTTCTTT. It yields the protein CASSTALRAEAFF.

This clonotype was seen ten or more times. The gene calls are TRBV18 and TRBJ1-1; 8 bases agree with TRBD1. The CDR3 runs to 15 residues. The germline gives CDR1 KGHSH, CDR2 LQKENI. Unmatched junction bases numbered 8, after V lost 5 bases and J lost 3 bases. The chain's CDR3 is CASSSIGQGDTEAFF. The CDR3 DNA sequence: TGTGCCAGCTCATCCATCGGACAGGGTGACACTGAAGCTTTCTTT.

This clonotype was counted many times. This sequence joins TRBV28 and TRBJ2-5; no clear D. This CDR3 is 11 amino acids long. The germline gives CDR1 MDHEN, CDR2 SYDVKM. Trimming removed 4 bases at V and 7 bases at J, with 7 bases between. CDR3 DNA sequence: TGTGCCAGCAGTTCACTGTGGACCCAGTACTTC. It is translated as CASSSLWTQYF.

The CDR3 loop is CASSWGQGAGTEAFF. In nucleotides, the CDR3 is TGTGCCAGCAGTTGGGGACAAGGGGCTGGCACTGAAGCTTTCTTT. The chain is built from TRBV12-3 or TRBV12-4 and TRBJ1-1, with D maybe TRBD1 (6 bases). The CDR3 loop spans 15 amino acids. Trimming stripped 4 bases from V and 4 bases from J, with 16 bases between.

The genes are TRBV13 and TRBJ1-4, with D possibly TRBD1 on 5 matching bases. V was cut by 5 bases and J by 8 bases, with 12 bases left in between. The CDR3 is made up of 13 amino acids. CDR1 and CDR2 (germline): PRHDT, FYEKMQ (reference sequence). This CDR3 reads CASSRDGDEKLFF. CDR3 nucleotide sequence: TGTGCCAGCAGCCGGGACGGAGACGAAAAACTGTTTTTT.

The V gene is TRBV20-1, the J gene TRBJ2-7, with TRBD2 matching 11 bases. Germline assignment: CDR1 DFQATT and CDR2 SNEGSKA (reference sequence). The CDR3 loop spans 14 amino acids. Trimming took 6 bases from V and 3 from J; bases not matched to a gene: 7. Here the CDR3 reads CSAGTSGFLYEQYF. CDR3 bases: TGCAGTGCGGGGACTAGCGGATTTCTCTACGAGCAGTACTTC.

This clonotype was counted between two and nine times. The CDR3: CSAMSLPGYTF. CDR3 DNA sequence: TGCAGTGCCATGTCACTGCCTGGCTACACCTTC. The chain combines TRBV20-1 with TRBJ1-2; D call uncertain. This CDR3 comprises 11 residues. Germline lookup yields CDR1 DFQATT and CDR2 SNEGSKA (reference sequence). Trimming left V 6 bases short and J 7 bases short, with 12 bases between.

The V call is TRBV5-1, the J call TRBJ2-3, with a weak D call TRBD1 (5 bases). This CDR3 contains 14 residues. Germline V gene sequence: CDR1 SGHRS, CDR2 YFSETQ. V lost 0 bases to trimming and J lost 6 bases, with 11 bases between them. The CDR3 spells CASSLALQVDTQYF. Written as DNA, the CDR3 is TGCGCCAGCAGCTTGGCCTTACAGGTCGATACGCAGTATTTT.

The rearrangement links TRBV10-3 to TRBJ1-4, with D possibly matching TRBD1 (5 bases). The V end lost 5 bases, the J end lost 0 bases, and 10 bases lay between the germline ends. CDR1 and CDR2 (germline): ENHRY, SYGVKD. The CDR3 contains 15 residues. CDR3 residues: CAISRDAATNEKLFF. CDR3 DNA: TGTGCCATCAGTCGGGACGCCGCAACTAATGAAAAACTGTTTTTT.

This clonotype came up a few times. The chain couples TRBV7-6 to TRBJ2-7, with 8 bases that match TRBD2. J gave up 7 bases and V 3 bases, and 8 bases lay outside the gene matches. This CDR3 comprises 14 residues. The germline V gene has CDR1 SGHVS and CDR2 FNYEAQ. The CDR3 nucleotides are TGTGCCAGCAGCTTGAAGACTAGCGAGACGGAGCAGTACTTC. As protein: CASSLKTSETEQYF. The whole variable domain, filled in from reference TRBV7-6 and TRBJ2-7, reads GAGVSQSPRYKVTKRGQDVALRCDPISGHVSLYWYRQALGQGPEFLTYFNYEAQQDKSGLPNDRFSAERPEGSISTLTIQRTEQRDSAMYRCASSLKTSETEQYFGPGTRLTVT.

The CDR3 DNA sequence: TGTGCCAGCAGTTACTCAAGGGGACCGATCTCCTACAATGAGCAGTTCTTC. Protein product: CASSYSRGPISYNEQFF. The rearrangement links TRBV6-6 to TRBJ2-1; D assignment may be TRBD1 or TRBD2 (5 bases each). The CDR3 extends over 17 amino acids. The V end was cut by 0 bases, the J end by 0 bases, with 12 bases between. Germline CDR1 and CDR2: MNHNY and SVGAGI (reference sequence).

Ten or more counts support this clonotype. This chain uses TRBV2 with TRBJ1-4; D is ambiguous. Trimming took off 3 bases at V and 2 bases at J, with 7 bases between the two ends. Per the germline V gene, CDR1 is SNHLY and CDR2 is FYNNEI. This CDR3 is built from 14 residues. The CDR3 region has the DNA TGTGCCAGCAGTGAGAGGCCCACTAATGAAAAACTGTTTTTT. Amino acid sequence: CASSERPTNEKLFF.